This T cell receptor (beta chain) stems from a study of technical replicates of blood from a handful of donors. Libraries were prepared by immunoSEQ multiplex PCR; TCRdb keeps only in-frame clonotypes and omits some of them. The sample consists of approximately 95,000 clones, roughly 95% of them appearing once. V lost 3 bases and J 6 bases, leaving 12 bases between the germline ends. The CDR3 contains 14 residues. CDR1 is SGHTA, CDR2 FQGNSA, per germline. The chain has TRBV7-2 and TRBJ2-1; D uncertain. The TCR sequence derives from a human donor in good health. Specimen: T cells isolated from PBMCs. CDR3 loop: CASSFNSRFNEQFF. The CDR3 DNA reads TGTGCCAGCAGCTTCAACTCCAGGTTCAATGAGCAGTTCTTC.